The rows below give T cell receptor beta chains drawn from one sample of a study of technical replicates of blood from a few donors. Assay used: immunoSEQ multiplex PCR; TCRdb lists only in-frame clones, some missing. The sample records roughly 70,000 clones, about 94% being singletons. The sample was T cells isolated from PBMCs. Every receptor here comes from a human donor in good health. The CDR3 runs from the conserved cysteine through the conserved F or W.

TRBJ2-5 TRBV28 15 CASNRESFSQETQYF
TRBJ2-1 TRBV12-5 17 CASGLVGDRHSYNEQFF
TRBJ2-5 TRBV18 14 CASSPERRVGTQYF
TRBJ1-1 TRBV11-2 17 CASSLVLSGQGYTEAFF
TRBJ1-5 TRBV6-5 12 CASSYPGQPQHF
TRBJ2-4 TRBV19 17 CASSVLGAAWAKNIQYF
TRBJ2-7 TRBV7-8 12 CASRLLASEQYF
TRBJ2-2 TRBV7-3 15 CASSQGGGNTGELFF
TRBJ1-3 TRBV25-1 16 CASSEVRQGRGNTIYF
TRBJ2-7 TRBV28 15 CASSDPQVSSYEQYF
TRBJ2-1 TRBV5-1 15 CASSVTGQGLNEQFF
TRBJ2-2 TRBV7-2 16 CASSSGGLSNTGELFF
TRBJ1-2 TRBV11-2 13 CASNSDRQSGYTF